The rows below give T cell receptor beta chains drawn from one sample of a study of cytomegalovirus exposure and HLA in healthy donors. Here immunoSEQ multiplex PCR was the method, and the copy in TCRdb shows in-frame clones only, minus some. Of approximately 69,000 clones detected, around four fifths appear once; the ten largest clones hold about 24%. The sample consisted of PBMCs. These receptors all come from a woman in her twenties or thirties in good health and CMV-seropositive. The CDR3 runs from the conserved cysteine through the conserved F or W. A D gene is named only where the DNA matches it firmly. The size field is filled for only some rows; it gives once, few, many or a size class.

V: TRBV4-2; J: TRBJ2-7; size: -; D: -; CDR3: CASSQDRGLPYEQYF; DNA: TGTGCCAGCAGCCAAGACAGAGGTCTTCCCTACGAGCAGTACTTC
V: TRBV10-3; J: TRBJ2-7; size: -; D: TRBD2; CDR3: CAISGASGRYEQYF; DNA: TGTGCCATCAGTGGGGCTAGCGGGAGGTACGAGCAGTACTTC
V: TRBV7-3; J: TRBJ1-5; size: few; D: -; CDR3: CASSLVGGQPQHF; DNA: TGTGCCAGCAGCTTAGTGGGAGGACAGCCCCAGCATTTT
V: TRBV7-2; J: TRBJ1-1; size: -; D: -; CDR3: CASSLQGTVNTEAFF; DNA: TGTGCCAGCAGCTTACAGGGGACGGTGAACACTGAAGCTTTCTTT
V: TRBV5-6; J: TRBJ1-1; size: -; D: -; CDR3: CASTIGTEAFF; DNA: TGTGCCAGCACTATCGGTACTGAAGCTTTCTTT
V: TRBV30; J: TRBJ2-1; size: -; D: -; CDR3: CATEDAGNEQFF; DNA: TGTGCCACGGAAGATGCGGGAAATGAGCAGTTCTTC
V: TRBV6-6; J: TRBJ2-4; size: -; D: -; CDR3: CASNNARELAKNIQYF; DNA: TGTGCCAGCAACAACGCGAGGGAACTAGCCAAAAACATTCAGTACTTC
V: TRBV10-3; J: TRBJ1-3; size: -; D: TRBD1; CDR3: CASGQGLPSGNTIYF; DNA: TGTGCCAGTGGACAGGGACTCCCCTCTGGAAACACCATATATTTT
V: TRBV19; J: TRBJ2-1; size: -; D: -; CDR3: CASMTGSSYNEQFF; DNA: TGTGCCAGTATGACCGGGAGCTCCTACAATGAGCAGTTCTTC
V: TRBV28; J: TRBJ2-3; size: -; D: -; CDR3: CASSSTSLISADTQYF; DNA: TGTGCCAGCAGTTCTACTAGCCTTATTAGCGCAGATACGCAGTATTTT
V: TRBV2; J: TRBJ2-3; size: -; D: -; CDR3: CASSYTDTQYF; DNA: TGTGCCAGCAGCTACACAGATACGCAGTATTTT
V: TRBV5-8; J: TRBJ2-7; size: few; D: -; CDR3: CASSFAGFLSYEQYF; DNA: TGTGCCAGCAGCTTTGCAGGTTTCCTCTCCTACGAGCAGTACTTC
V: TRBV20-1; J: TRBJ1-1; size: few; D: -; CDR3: CSATNSFEAFF; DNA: TGCAGTGCTACAAACAGTTTTGAAGCTTTCTTT
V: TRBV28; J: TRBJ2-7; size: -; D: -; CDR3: CASQSGGTDHSYEQYF; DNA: TGTGCCAGCCAGTCCGGAGGGACCGATCATTCCTACGAGCAGTACTTC
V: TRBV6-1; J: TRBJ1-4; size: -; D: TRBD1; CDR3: CASSDHRGGMKELFF; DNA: TGTGCCAGCAGTGACCACAGGGGCGGGATGAAGGAACTGTTTTTT
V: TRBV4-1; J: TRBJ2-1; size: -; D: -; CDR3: CASSQVAYNNEQFF; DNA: TGCGCCAGCAGCCAAGTTGCCTATAACAATGAGCAGTTCTTC
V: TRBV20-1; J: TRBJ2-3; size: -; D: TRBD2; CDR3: CSAGIAGGRYF; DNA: TGCAGTGCAGGCATAGCGGGAGGGCGGTATTTT
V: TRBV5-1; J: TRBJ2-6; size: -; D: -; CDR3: CASSLVGSNSGANVLTF; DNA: TGCGCCAGCAGCTTGGTGGGCAGTAACTCTGGGGCCAACGTCCTGACTTTC
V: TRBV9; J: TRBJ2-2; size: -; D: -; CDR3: CASSPTVTGELFF; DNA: TGTGCCAGCAGCCCGACAGTTACCGGGGAGCTGTTTTTT
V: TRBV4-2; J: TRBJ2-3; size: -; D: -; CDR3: CASSQGVRSFQGTDTQYF; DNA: TGTGCCAGCAGCCAAGGGGTCCGATCTTTTCAGGGCACAGATACGCAGTATTTT
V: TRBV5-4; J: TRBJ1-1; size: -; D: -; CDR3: CASSFSLNTEAFF; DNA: TGTGCCAGCAGCTTCAGTTTGAACACTGAAGCTTTCTTT
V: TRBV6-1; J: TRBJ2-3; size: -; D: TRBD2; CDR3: CASSGEGAGRTDTQYF; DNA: TGTGCCAGCAGTGGGGAGGGAGCGGGACGTACAGATACGCAGTATTTT
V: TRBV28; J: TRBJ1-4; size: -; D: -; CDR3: CASSLGGVGSNEKLFF; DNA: TGTGCCAGCAGTTTGGGGGGGGTAGGATCTAATGAAAAACTGTTTTTT
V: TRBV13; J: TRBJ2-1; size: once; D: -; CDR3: CASRARYQANEQFF; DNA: TGTGCCAGCAGGGCTAGGTACCAAGCCAATGAGCAGTTCTTC
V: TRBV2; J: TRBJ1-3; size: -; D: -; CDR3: CATSRQDSRSGNTIYF; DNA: TGTGCCACCTCGCGGCAGGACTCCCGCTCTGGAAACACCATATATTTT